These T cell receptor beta chains were read from a single sample in a study of blood T cell repertoires in COVID-19. Method: immunoSEQ multiplex PCR; TCRdb's copy keeps in-frame clones and lacks some. The profile shows around 330,000 clones, approximately 88% of them singletons. The specimen was PBMCs or T cells enriched from blood (not recorded which). Every receptor here comes from a man in his 60s who had recovered from COVID-19. Both conserved end residues are part of each CDR3. The D gene is left open where the match is weak. Expanded clones are given a class, and other clones once, few, many or no size at all.

D: .
size: .
length: 15
J: TRBJ2-7
V: TRBV11-2
DNA: TGTGCCAGCAGCTTGGGCAGGTCGAGCTCCTACGAGCAGTACTTC
CDR3: CASSLGRSSSYEQYF

D: TRBD1
size: .
length: 14
J: TRBJ1-1
V: TRBV6-5
DNA: TGTGCCAGCAGTTTGACAGGGGAACGCACTGAAGCTTTCTTT
CDR3: CASSLTGERTEAFF

D: TRBD2
size: .
length: 16
J: TRBJ2-7
V: TRBV5-1
DNA: TGCGCCAGCAGCTTGGATGCTAGCGGGATTGGCTACGAGCAGTACTTC
CDR3: CASSLDASGIGYEQYF

D: TRBD1
size: .
length: 14
J: TRBJ2-7
V: TRBV28
DNA: TGTGCCAGCAGTTCGACAGGGGGCTACTACGAGCAGTACTTC
CDR3: CASSSTGGYYEQYF

D: .
size: .
length: 16
J: TRBJ2-7
V: TRBV6-2/TRBV6-3
DNA: TGTGCCAGCAGTTACGGGACAACCTCCTATTCCTACGAGCAGTACTTC
CDR3: CASSYGTTSYSYEQYF

D: .
size: once
length: 15
J: TRBJ1-2
V: TRBV5-5
DNA: TGTGCCAGCAGCTTGGCTCCGACACTTAACTATGGCTACACCTTC
CDR3: CASSLAPTLNYGYTF

D: TRBD2
size: .
length: 18
J: TRBJ2-6
V: TRBV27
DNA: TGTGCCAGCAGTCCCCGGGGTAGCGGGAGACGTGGGGCCAACGTCCTGACTTTC
CDR3: CASSPRGSGRRGANVLTF

D: .
size: .
length: 15
J: TRBJ1-5
V: TRBV6-6
DNA: TGTGCCAGCAGTTATCCCCAGGGGCCCAATCAGCCCCAGCATTTT
CDR3: CASSYPQGPNQPQHF

D: .
size: .
length: 16
J: TRBJ1-4
V: TRBV10-3
DNA: TGTGCCATCAGTGGAGGCCTAGTTCCAACTAATGAAAAACTGTTTTTT
CDR3: CAISGGLVPTNEKLFF

D: TRBD2
size: .
length: 17
J: TRBJ2-3
V: TRBV3-1/TRBV3-2
DNA: TGTGCCAGCAGCCAAGTTTCGGGACTAGCGGTCCAGGAGACGCAGTATTTT
CDR3: CASSQVSGLAVQETQYF

D: .
size: .
length: 13
J: TRBJ1-5
V: TRBV20-1
DNA: TGCAGTGCTAGTAGTGACAAATATCAGCCCCAGCATTTT
CDR3: CSASSDKYQPQHF

D: .
size: .
length: 16
J: TRBJ2-1
V: TRBV4-1
DNA: TGCGCCAGCAGCCAAGATACCGGGAGCTCCTACAATGAGCAGTTCTTC
CDR3: CASSQDTGSSYNEQFF

D: TRBD2
size: few
length: 14
J: TRBJ2-2
V: TRBV2
DNA: TGTGCCAGCAAGCGGGGGCCCTCGGCCGGGGAGCTGTTTTTT
CDR3: CASKRGPSAGELFF

D: .
size: .
length: 13
J: TRBJ1-5
V: TRBV21-1
DNA: TGTGCCAGCAGCAAAGTGGAGAATCAGCCCCAGCATTTT
CDR3: CASSKVENQPQHF